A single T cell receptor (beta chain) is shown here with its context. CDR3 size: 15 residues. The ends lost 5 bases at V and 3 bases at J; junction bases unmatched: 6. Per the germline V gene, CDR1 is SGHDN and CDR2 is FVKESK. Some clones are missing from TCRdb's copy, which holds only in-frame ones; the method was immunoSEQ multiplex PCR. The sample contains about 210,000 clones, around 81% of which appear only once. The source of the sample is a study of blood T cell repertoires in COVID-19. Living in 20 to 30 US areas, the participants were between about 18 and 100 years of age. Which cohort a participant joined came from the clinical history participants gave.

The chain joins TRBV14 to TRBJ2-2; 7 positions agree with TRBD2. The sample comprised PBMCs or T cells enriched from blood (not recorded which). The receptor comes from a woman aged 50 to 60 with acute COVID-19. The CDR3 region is CASSSRRGDTGELFF. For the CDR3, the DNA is TGTGCCAGCAGCTCCCGACGGGGGGACACCGGGGAGCTGTTTTTT.